The rows below give T cell receptor beta chains drawn from one sample of a study of lymphopenia after photon versus proton radiotherapy. Repertoires were generated with immunoSEQ multiplex PCR, while TCRdb's copy carries only in-frame clones and drops some. The sample shows some 170,000 clones, roughly nine tenths of them seen only once. The input for sequencing was peripheral blood, taken from a patient treated with photon-based radiotherapy. All receptors come from a man aged 50-60 years with gastric cancer. Each CDR3 is given with its conserved first and last residue. A D gene is named only where the DNA matches it firmly. Size values are once, few and many counts, or a class for expanded clones, and some rows have none.

TGTGCCAGCAGAAGCGGGAGTAATGAGCAGTTCTTC,CASRSGSNEQFF,TRBJ2-1,TRBV6-1,TRBD2,.
TGTGCCAGCAGTTACGACAGGATAGAGACCCAGTACTTC,CASSYDRIETQYF,TRBJ2-5,TRBV6-5,.,.
TGTGCCTGGAGTGTACAAGGGCTCGAGCAGTACTTC,CAWSVQGLEQYF,TRBJ2-7,TRBV30,.,.
TGCGCCAGCAGGCAAGCGGGACTCACAGATACGCAGTATTTT,CASRQAGLTDTQYF,TRBJ2-3,TRBV5-1,TRBD2,.
TGTGCCTGGACCACGGCCCGGAGAGATACGCAGTATTTT,CAWTTARRDTQYF,TRBJ2-3,TRBV30,.,.
TGTGCCAGCAGCCCCCCACAATTCCCTTATGGCTACACCTTC,CASSPPQFPYGYTF,TRBJ1-2,TRBV25-1,.,.
TGTGCCAGCAGCTCTTGGACGCAAAGCTCCTACGAGCAGTACTTC,CASSSWTQSSYEQYF,TRBJ2-7,TRBV5-6,.,.
TGTGCCACCAGCAGAGGGTATCAGCCCCAGCATTTT,CATSRGYQPQHF,TRBJ1-5,TRBV15,.,.
TGTGCCAGCAGTTGGACAGGGAATGGGGAGAAAGCTTTCTTT,CASSWTGNGEKAFF,TRBJ1-1,TRBV7-9,TRBD1,.
TGTGCCAGCAGTTTATTTCCCAATGAGCAGTTCTTC,CASSLFPNEQFF,TRBJ2-1,TRBV27,.,.
TGTGCCAGCAGCTTAGGGTCGTACAATGAGCAGTTCTTC,CASSLGSYNEQFF,TRBJ2-1,TRBV11-3,.,.
TGTACCAGCAGCCCTTCCGGGACACCCTCCCCGAACACTGAAGCTTTCTTT,CTSSPSGTPSPNTEAFF,TRBJ1-1,TRBV14,.,.
TGTGCCAGCAGTCCCCGGGACAGGGGAGGGGAGACCCAGTACTTC,CASSPRDRGGETQYF,TRBJ2-5,TRBV6-5,TRBD1,.
TGCGCCAGCAGCTTTGGGGACACCGGGGAGCTGTTTTTT,CASSFGDTGELFF,TRBJ2-2,TRBV5-1,.,.
TGTGCCAGCAGTACGGGGGCGCGGGCTGAAGCTTTCTTT,CASSTGARAEAFF,TRBJ1-1,TRBV6-5,.,.
TGTGCCAGCAGTTACGAGACGGCCAACTCTGGAAACACCATATATTTT,CASSYETANSGNTIYF,TRBJ1-3,TRBV6-5,.,.
TGCAGCGTTGAATGGGCCGCCAGTCGCTCTGGAAACACCATATATTTT,CSVEWAASRSGNTIYF,TRBJ1-3,TRBV29-1,.,.
TGTGCCAGCAGCTTCCGGGGTTCCAATCAGCCCCAGCATTTT,CASSFRGSNQPQHF,TRBJ1-5,TRBV11-2,.,.
TGTGCCAGCGCGGGACAGGGAAGTGAAAAACTGTTTTTT,CASAGQGSEKLFF,TRBJ1-4,TRBV6-6,TRBD1,.
TGCGCCAGCAGCCAAGATCAGCGGCCCGTAGGGGAGCAGTACTTC,CASSQDQRPVGEQYF,TRBJ2-7,TRBV4-3,.,.
TGTGCCAGCATGAAGGACCGGGGCAGGGGGGACACTGAAGCTTTCTTT,CASMKDRGRGDTEAFF,TRBJ1-1,TRBV2,TRBD1,.
TGTGCCAGCAGTGACCGGCTAGATCGAGATACGCAGTATTTT,CASSDRLDRDTQYF,TRBJ2-3,TRBV25-1,.,.
TGTGCCAGCAGGTCAGGGTCTCACACTGAAGCTTTCTTT,CASRSGSHTEAFF,TRBJ1-1,TRBV6-4,.,.
TGTGCCAGCAGCTCAGCGACAGGGTCTTACAATGAGCAGTTCTTC,CASSSATGSYNEQFF,TRBJ2-1,TRBV7-2,TRBD1,.
TGTGCCAGCCGGGGGCAGGCCCACACTGAAGCTTTCTTT,CASRGQAHTEAFF,TRBJ1-1,TRBV6-5,.,.
TGTGCCAGCAGTCGGCCCTCCTTCAGACTGGGGTCGAACACTGAAGCTTTCTTT,CASSRPSFRLGSNTEAFF,TRBJ1-1,TRBV28,.,.
TGTGCCAGCAGTTCCTCGGGACAGGCGGACTACGAGCAGTACTTC,CASSSSGQADYEQYF,TRBJ2-7,TRBV28,TRBD1,.
TGTGCCAGCAGCCAAGGGGTCGGGACTGGGATTATGAACATTCAGTACTTC,CASSQGVGTGIMNIQYF,TRBJ2-4,TRBV14,.,.
TGCGCCAGCCAAATGATGGGGTCAGCCAATGAGCAGTTCTTC,CASQMMGSANEQFF,TRBJ2-1,TRBV5-1,.,.
TGTGCCAGCAGCTTGCGAGAGACAGGGATCGCTGAAAAACTGTTTTTT,CASSLRETGIAEKLFF,TRBJ1-4,TRBV5-5,TRBD1,.
TGTGCCAGCTCACCGTTCCGGGACTATTCTGGAAACACCATATATTTT,CASSPFRDYSGNTIYF,TRBJ1-3,TRBV18,.,.
TGCGCCAGCAGCCAAGCAGGACCTGAAGCTTTCTTT,CASSQAGPEAFF,TRBJ1-1,TRBV4-1,.,.
TGTGCCAGCTCACCACCGGGAAAGGGTAGCGGCTACACCTTC,CASSPPGKGSGYTF,TRBJ1-2,TRBV18,.,.
TGTGCCAGCAGCTTGGGACCCCCGGAGGAGCAGTTCTTC,CASSLGPPEEQFF,TRBJ2-1,TRBV5-4,.,once
TGTGCCAGCAGCCCCCTTTCGCAGTCCAATGAGCAGTTCTTC,CASSPLSQSNEQFF,TRBJ2-1,TRBV7-3,.,once
TGTGCCAGCACCCGAAGGGGGGTTACCTACAATGAGCAGTTCTTC,CASTRRGVTYNEQFF,TRBJ2-1,TRBV2,.,.
TGTGCCAGCAGCTTAGTAGGGACCTTTAATAGAAGGGGCAACTATGGCTACACCTTC,CASSLVGTFNRRGNYGYTF,TRBJ1-2,TRBV7-8,.,.
TGTGCCAGCAAAGGATCGGGTCAGCCCCAGCATTTT,CASKGSGQPQHF,TRBJ1-5,TRBV2,.,.
TGTGCCTGGGAAAGAGGCAATCAGCCCCAGCATTTT,CAWERGNQPQHF,TRBJ1-5,TRBV30,.,.
TGCAGCGTTCGGGTCAGGGACTACGAGCAGTACTTC,CSVRVRDYEQYF,TRBJ2-7,TRBV29-1,.,.
TGCGCCAGCAGCTGGGGGACGGTGGTTGACGGGGAGCTGTTTTTT,CASSWGTVVDGELFF,TRBJ2-2,TRBV5-1,.,.
TGTGCCAGCAGTCCCAAGCGCCGGGATACGCAGTATTTT,CASSPKRRDTQYF,TRBJ2-3,TRBV27,.,.
TGTGCCTGGAGTGTAAGGTCGGGAGGTTTGTCCTACGAGCAGTACTTC,CAWSVRSGGLSYEQYF,TRBJ2-7,TRBV30,TRBD2,.
TGTGCCAGCAGCCACGACCGGCCGCGCACCGGGGAGCTGTTTTTT,CASSHDRPRTGELFF,TRBJ2-2,TRBV6-1,.,.
TGCGCCAGCAGCCGGACTAGCGGGAGCTACGAGCAGTACTTC,CASSRTSGSYEQYF,TRBJ2-7,TRBV4-1,TRBD2,.
TGTGCCAGCAGCGGTCCGGGACAGGGGGAGACCCAGTACTTC,CASSGPGQGETQYF,TRBJ2-5,TRBV9,TRBD1,.
TGTGCCAGCAGCCTAGGGCGGGGTCAGCCCCAGCATTTT,CASSLGRGQPQHF,TRBJ1-5,TRBV6-5,.,.